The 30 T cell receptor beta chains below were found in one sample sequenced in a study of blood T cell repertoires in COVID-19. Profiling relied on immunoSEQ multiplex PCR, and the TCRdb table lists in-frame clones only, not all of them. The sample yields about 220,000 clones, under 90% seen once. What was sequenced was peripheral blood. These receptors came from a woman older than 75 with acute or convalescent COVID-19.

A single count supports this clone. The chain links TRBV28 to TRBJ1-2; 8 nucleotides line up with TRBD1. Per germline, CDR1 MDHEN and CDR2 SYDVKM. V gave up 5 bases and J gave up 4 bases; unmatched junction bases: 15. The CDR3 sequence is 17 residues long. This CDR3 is CASSKGAGGAVGYGYTF. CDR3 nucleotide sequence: TGTGCCAGCAGTAAGGGGGCAGGGGGCGCGGTGGGCTATGGCTACACCTTC.

CDR3 sequence reads: CASSPGGPTRGSYNSPLHF. The DNA of the CDR3 is TGTGCCAGCAGCCCTGGAGGCCCGACCCGCGGCTCCTATAATTCACCCCTCCACTTT. V and J are TRBV3-1 (or the pseudogene TRBV3-2) and TRBJ1-6; D ambiguous. Germline V gene lookup returns CDR1 LGHDT and CDR2 YNNKEL (reference sequence). Trimming pared 4 bases from V and 0 bases from J, leaving 19 bases between. The CDR3 is made up of 19 amino acids.

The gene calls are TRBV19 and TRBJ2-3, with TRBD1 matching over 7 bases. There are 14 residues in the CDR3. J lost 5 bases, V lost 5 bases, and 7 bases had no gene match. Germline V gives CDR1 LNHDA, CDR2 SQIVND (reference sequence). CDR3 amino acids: CASSSDRVEDTQYF. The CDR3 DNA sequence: TGTGCCAGTAGTTCAGACAGGGTCGAAGATACGCAGTATTTT.

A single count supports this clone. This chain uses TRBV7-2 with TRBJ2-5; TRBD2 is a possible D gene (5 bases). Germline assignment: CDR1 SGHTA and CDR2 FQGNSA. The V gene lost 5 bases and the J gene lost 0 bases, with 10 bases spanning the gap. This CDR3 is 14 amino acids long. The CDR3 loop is CASSLGLYQETQYF. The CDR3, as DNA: TGTGCCAGCAGCCTCGGACTGTACCAAGAGACCCAGTACTTC.

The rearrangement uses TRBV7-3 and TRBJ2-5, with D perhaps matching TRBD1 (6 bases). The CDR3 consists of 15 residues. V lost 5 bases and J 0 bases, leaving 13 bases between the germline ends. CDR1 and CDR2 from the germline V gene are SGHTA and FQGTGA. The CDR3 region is CASSPTGSNQETQYF. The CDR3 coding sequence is TGTGCCAGCAGCCCTACAGGGAGTAACCAAGAGACCCAGTACTTC.

The DNA for the CDR3 is TGCGCCAGCAGCTATAGTCCTACAGGGAACTATGGCTACACCTTC. Protein product: CASSYSPTGNYGYTF. The V call is TRBV5-1, the J call TRBJ1-2, with D perhaps matching TRBD1 (6 bases). Germline assignment: CDR1 SGHRS and CDR2 YFSETQ. The CDR3 has 15 residues. Trimming shortened V by 3 bases and J by 2 bases, and 14 bases separated the two germline ends.

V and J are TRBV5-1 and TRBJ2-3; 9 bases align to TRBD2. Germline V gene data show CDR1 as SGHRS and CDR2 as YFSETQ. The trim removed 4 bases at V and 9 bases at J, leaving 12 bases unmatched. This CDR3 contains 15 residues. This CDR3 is CASSPGRGGAWTQYF. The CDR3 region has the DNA TGCGCCAGCAGCCCCGGACGCGGGGGGGCCTGGACGCAGTATTTT.

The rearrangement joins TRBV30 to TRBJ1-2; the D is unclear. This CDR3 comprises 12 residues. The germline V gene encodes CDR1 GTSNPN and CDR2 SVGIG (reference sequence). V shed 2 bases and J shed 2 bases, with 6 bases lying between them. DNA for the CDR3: TGTGCCTGGAGTCAACGGAACTATGGCTACACCTTC. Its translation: CAWSQRNYGYTF. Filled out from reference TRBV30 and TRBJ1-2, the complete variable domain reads SQTIHQWPATLVQPVGSPLSLECTVEGTSNPNLYWYRQAAGRGLQLLFYSVGIGQISSEVPQNLSASRPQDRQFILSSKKLLLSDSGFYLCAWSQRNYGYTFGSGTRLTVV.

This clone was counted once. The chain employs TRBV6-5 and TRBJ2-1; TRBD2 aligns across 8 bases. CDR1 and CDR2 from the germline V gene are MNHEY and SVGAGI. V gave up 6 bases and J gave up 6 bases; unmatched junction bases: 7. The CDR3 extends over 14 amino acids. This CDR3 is CASRVGGVLNEQFF. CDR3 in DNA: TGTGCCAGCAGGGTCGGGGGGGTGCTCAATGAGCAGTTCTTC.

The CDR3 nucleotides are TGTGCCATCAGTTCCGGGACTAGCGGGGGGAGCGGTTGGGAGCAGTACTTC. It is translated as CAISSGTSGGSGWEQYF. This chain connects TRBV10-3 to TRBJ2-7, with TRBD2 matching 15 bases. The CDR3 is 17 amino acids. CDR1 and CDR2 (germline): ENHRY, SYGVKD. Trimming removed 5 bases from V and 7 bases from J; junction bases left unmatched: 12.

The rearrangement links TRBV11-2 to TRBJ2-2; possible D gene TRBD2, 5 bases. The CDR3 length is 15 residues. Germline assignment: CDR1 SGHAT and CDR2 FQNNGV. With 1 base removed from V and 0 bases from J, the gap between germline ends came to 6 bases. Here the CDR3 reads CASSLAGANTGELFF. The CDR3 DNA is TGTGCCAGCAGCTTAGCCGGGGCGAACACCGGGGAGCTGTTTTTT. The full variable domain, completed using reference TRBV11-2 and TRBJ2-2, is EAGVAQSPRYKIIEKRQSVAFWCNPISGHATLYWYQQILGQGPKLLIQFQNNGVVDDSQLPKDRFSAERLKGVDSTLKIQPAKLEDSAVYLCASSLAGANTGELFFGEGSRLTVL.

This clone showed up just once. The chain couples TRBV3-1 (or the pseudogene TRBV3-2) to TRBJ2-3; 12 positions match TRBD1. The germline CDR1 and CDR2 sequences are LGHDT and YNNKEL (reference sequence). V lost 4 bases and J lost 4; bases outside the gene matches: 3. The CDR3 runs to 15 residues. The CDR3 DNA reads TGTGCCAGCAGCCCCGGGACAGGGGGCGCAGATACGCAGTATTTT. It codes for CASSPGTGGADTQYF.

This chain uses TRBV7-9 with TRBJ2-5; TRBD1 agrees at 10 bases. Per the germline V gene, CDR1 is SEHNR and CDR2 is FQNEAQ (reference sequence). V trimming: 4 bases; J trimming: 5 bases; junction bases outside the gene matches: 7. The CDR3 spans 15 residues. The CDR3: CASSSQTGGWETQYF. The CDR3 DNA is TGTGCCAGCAGCTCACAGACAGGGGGCTGGGAGACCCAGTACTTC.

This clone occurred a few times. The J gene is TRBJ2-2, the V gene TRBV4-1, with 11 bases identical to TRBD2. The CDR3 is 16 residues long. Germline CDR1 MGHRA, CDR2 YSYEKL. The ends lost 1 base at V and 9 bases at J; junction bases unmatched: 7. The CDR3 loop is CASSQAVAGGLRELFF. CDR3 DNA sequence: TGCGCCAGCAGCCAAGCCGTAGCGGGGGGGCTAAGGGAGCTGTTTTTT.

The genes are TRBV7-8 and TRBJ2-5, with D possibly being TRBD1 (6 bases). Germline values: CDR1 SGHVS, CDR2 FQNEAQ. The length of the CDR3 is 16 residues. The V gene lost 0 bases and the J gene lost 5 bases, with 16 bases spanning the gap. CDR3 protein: CASSLAFRGPYETQYF. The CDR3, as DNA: TGTGCCAGCAGCTTAGCGTTCAGGGGTCCGTACGAGACCCAGTACTTC. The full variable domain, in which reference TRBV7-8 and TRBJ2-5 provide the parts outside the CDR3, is GAGVSQSPRYKVAKRGQDVALRCDPISGHVSLFWYQQALGQGPEFLTYFQNEAQLDKSGLPSDRFFAERPEGSVSTLKIQRTQQEDSAVYLCASSLAFRGPYETQYFGPGTRLLVL.

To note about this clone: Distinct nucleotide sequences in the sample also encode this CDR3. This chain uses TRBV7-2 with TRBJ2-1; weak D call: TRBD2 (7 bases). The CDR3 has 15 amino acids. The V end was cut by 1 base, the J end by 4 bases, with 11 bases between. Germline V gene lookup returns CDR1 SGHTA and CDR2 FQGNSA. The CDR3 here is CASSLVAGAYNEQFF. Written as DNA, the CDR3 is TGTGCCAGCAGCTTAGTGGCGGGGGCTTACAATGAGCAGTTCTTC.

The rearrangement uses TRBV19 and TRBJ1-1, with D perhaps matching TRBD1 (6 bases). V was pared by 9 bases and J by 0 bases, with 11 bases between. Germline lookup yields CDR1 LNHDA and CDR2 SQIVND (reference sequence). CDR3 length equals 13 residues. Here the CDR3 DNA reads TGTGCCAGCGCCGGGACATTGAACACTGAAGCTTTCTTT. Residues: CASAGTLNTEAFF.

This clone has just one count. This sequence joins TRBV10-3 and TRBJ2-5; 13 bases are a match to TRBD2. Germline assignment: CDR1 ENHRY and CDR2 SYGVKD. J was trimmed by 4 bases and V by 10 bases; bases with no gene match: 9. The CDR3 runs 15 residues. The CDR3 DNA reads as TGTGCCACCAGGACTAGCGGGGGCCTTTCAGAGACCCAGTACTTC. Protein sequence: CATRTSGGLSETQYF.

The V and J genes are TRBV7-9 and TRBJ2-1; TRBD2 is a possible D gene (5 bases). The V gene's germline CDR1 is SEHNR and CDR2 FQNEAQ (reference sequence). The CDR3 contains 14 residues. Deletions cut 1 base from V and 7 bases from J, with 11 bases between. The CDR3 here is CASSLELVWNEQFF. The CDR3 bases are TGTGCCAGCAGCTTAGAACTAGTCTGGAATGAGCAGTTCTTC.

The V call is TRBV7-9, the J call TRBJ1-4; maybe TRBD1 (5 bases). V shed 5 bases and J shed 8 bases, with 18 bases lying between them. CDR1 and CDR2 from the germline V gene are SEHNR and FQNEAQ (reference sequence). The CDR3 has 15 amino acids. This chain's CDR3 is CASSRTGGVGEKLFF. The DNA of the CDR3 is TGTGCCAGCAGCCGGACTGGGGGGGTCGGAGAAAAACTGTTTTTT.

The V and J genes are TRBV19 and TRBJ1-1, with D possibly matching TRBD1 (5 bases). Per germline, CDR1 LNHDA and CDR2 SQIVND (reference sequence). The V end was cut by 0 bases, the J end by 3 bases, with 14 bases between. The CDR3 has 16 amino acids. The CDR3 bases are TGTGCCAGTAGTATAGATTACGGGGGGGTTGACACTGAAGCTTTCTTT. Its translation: CASSIDYGGVDTEAFF.

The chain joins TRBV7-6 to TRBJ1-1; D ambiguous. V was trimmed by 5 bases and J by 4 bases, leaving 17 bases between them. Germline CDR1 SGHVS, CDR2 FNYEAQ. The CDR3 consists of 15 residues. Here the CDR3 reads CASSMSNALSTEAFF. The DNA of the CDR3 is TGTGCCAGCAGCATGAGCAACGCCTTGAGCACTGAAGCTTTCTTT.

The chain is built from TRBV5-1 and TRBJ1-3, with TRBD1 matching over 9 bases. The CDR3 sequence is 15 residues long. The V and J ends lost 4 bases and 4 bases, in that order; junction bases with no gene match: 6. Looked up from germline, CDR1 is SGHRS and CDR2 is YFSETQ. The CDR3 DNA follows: TGCGCCAGCAGCCTGGGACAGGGAAGGGGAAACACCATATATTTT. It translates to CASSLGQGRGNTIYF.

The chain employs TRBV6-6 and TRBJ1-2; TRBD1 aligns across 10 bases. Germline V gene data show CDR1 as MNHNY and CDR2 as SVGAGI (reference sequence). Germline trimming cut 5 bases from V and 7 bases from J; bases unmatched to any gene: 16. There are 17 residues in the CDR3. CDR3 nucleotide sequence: TGTGCCAGCAGTCCGGATAGGGACAGGGGAAGTCTTCGTGGCTACACCTTC. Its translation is CASSPDRDRGSLRGYTF.

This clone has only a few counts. CDR3 amino acids: CASSHLSTTEAFF. The DNA for the CDR3 is TGTGCCAGCAGCCACCTATCCACCACTGAAGCTTTCTTT. The chain employs TRBV3-1 (or the pseudogene TRBV3-2) and TRBJ1-1, with no clear D. Trimming shortened V by 3 bases and J by 4 bases, and 9 bases separated the two germline ends. The germline CDR1 and CDR2 sequences are LGHDT and YNNKEL (reference sequence). The CDR3 has 13 amino acids.

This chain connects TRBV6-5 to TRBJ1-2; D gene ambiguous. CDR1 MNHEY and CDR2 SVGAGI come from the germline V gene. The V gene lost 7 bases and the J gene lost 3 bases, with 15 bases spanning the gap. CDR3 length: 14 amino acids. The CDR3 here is CASKISAADYGYTF. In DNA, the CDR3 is TGTGCCAGCAAAATATCCGCGGCTGACTATGGCTACACCTTC.

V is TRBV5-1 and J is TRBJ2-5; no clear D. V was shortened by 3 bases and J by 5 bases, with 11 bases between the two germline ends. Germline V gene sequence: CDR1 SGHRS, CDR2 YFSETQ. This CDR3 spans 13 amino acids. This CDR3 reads CASSWAPPETQYF. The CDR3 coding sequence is TGCGCCAGCAGCTGGGCTCCCCCGGAGACCCAGTACTTC.

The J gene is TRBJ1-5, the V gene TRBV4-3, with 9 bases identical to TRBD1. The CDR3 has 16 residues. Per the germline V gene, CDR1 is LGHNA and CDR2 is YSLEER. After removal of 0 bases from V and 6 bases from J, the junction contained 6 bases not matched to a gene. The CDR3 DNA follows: TGCGCCAGCAGCCAAGATACAGGGGGCCTCGGTCAGCCCCAGCATTTT. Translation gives CASSQDTGGLGQPQHF.

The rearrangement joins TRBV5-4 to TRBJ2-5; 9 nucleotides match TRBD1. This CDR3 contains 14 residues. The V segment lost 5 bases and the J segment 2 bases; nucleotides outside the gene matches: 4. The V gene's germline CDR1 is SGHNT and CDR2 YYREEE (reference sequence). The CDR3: CASSRTGEQETQYF. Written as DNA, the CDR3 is TGTGCCAGCAGTAGGACAGGGGAACAAGAGACCCAGTACTTC.

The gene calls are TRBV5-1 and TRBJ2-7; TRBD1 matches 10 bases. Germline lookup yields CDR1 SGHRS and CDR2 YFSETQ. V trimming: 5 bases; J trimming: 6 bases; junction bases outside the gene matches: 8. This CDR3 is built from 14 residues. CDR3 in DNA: TGCGCCAGCAGTCCGAGACAGGGGGCAAGCGAGCAGTACTTC. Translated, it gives CASSPRQGASEQYF. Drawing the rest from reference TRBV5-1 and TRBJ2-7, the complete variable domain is KAGVTQTPRYLIKTRGQQVTLSCSPISGHRSVSWYQQTPGQGLQFLFEYFSETQRNKGNFPGRFSGRQFSNSRSEMNVSTLELGDSALYLCASSPRQGASEQYFGPGTRLTVT.